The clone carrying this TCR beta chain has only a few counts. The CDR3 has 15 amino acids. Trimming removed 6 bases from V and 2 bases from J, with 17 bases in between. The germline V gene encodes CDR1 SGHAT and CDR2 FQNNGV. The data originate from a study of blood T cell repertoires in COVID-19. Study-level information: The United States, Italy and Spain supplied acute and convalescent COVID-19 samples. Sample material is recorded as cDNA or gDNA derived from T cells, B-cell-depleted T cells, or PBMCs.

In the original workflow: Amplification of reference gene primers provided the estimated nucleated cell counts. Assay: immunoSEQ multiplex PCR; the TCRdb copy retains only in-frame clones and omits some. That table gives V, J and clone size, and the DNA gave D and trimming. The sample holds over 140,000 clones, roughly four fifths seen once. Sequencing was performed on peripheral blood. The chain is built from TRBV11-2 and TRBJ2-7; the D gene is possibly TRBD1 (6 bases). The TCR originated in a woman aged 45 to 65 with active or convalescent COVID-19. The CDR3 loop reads CASSSDSSSPYEQYF. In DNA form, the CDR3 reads TGTGCCAGCAGTTCGGACAGTTCGTCCCCCTACGAGCAGTACTTC.